This TCR beta chain was retrieved from a study of immune characterization of retroperitoneal liposarcoma. From the PCR reads, TCRdb called clonotypes with MiXCR, one entry per CDR3 protein. The sample holds about 6,600 distinct CDR3 sequences, roughly 29% seen once. The CDR3 runs to 19 residues. With V trimmed by 4 bases and J by 4 bases, 18 bases remained unmatched. Germline CDR1 and CDR2: MNHNS and SASEGT. This clonotype has ten or more counts. The V gene is TRBV6-1, the J gene TRBJ2-1; 8 nucleotides agree with TRBD2. Sequencing was done on a sample of tumor tissue. The receptor was isolated from a female donor with retroperitoneal liposarcoma. CDR3 sequence reads: CASSGPGLEWGLPYNEQFF. CDR3 DNA sequence: TGTGCCAGCAGTGGTCCGGGACTAGAGTGGGGACTACCTTACAATGAGCAGTTCTTC.